This T cell receptor beta chain was identified in a study of blood T cell repertoires in COVID-19. Germline V gene sequence: CDR1 MNHEY, CDR2 SVGAGI. The CDR3 loop spans 14 amino acids. V was clipped by 6 bases and J by 2 bases; unmatched bases: 5. Only in-frame clones appear in the TCRdb table, and some are missing; sequencing was by immunoSEQ multiplex PCR. Among about 210,000 clones listed, approximately 90% were seen once. V gene TRBV6-5 combines with J gene TRBJ1-2, with 8 nucleotides matching TRBD1. The material sequenced was peripheral blood. The source of this sequence is a woman aged 40 to 50 with acute or convalescent COVID-19. CDR3 amino acids: CASRFRGRNYGYTF. The CDR3 DNA reads as TGTGCCAGCAGGTTCAGGGGGCGAAACTATGGCTACACCTTC.